This T cell receptor (beta chain) was sequenced in a study of blood T cell repertoires in COVID-19 (dated by TCRdb to 2020 to 2021). Concerning the study at large: The collaborator samples originated in the United States, Italy and Spain and spanned the acute and convalescent phases of COVID-19. The prospective study material was composed of cDNA or gDNA derived from T cells, B-cell-depleted T cells, or PBMCs. Subjects who had been exposed to COVID-19, were actively infected with it, or had recovered from it provided the deeply sampled blood TCRbeta repertoires that made up the dataset. The repertoires were released in a freely available public database intended as a resource for research on the immune response to SARS-CoV-2. The samples were drawn from two sources: the first 160 participants of the ongoing ImmuneRACE study, and 1,000 to 1,500 subjects contributed by 6 global collaborators. Nearly every sample came with metadata listing a de-identified subject ID, COVID-19 status, age in years and sex. Where available, HLA class I and class II types were obtained from metadata supplied by the sample provider rather than from assay-based typing.

CDR1 and CDR2 (SGHTA, FQGNSA) derive from the germline V gene. The CDR3 runs 15 amino acids, cysteine and phenylalanine included. Here the CDR3 DNA is all that survives: 45 bases in frame from base 1. V is pared back by 5 bases and J by 3 bases, with 13 bases lying between the germline termini. The collaborating institutions used their own protocols to collect whole blood in K2EDTA tubes. Collaborator samples were shipped for TCRbeta analysis as frozen whole blood, isolated PBMCs, or DNA extracted from either sample type. The immunoSEQ Assay, a bias-controlled multiplex PCR, was used to amplify TCRbeta CDR3 regions from genomic DNA. The authors processed their data as follows. Nucleated cell counts per sample were estimated from amplification of reference gene primers within the assay. To quantify the absolute abundance of each unique TCRbeta CDR3 rearrangement, sequence reads were collapsed and filtered. Productive Simpson clonality was computed per sample as the square root of Simpson's diversity index over productive rearrangements. TCRdb holds this immuneACCESS table with in-frame rearrangements only. Some clones are missing; in checked studies, unresolved V genes explain under half, and the rest has no known cause. V and J calls and clone size are those listed in that table; D and trimming were worked out from the DNA. Counted in this sample were approximately 38,000 clones; around 90% of them appeared once. Approximately 6% of the sample rests with the top ten.

Worth noting for this clone: Its antigen is not yet known. Base qualities are not provided; no much larger clone lies one nucleotide away.

What the study reported, not specific to this receptor: Clinical and demographic metadata were provided uncurated, with the amount varying by source and participant.

The rearranged chain carries TRBV7-2 and TRBJ1-4, with no confidently assigned D gene. The specimen was peripheral blood. This sequence originates from a woman older than 75 with acute or convalescent COVID-19. The CDR3 amino acid sequence is: CASSRISGPNEKLFF. DNA sequence: TGTGCCAGCAGCAGAATCAGCGGCCCTAATGAAAAACTGTTTTTT.